The table lists the clone carrying this T cell receptor beta chain with many counts. The antigen remains undetermined. RNA transcripts provided the template for amplifying TCR beta CDR3 regions. Investigators did first-round RT-PCR with HTBI primers, then second-round multiplex PCR. TCRdb itself ran the multiplex PCR reads through MiXCR, one entry per CDR3 protein. The data contain more than 1,000,000 distinct CDR3 sequences, less than 45% of them singletons. V lost 4 bases, J lost 3 bases, and 10 bases lay in between. CDR1 is SGHRS and CDR2 is YFSETQ in the germline V gene. This CDR3 contains 14 residues. The entry originates in a study of Graves' ophthalmopathy and Graves' hyperthyroidism. Notes on the study in general: Also, most clonotypes expanded in the thyroid above 0.001 frequency appeared in blood.

Aged 18 to 65, hyperthyroidism patients had new diagnoses of under 2 months' duration. Other autoimmune diseases, uncontrolled infections, pregnancy or lactation ruled patients out of participation. Clinical symptoms, serum thyroxine, TRAb, thyroid ultrasound and orbital computed tomography were relied on for diagnosis. The chain employs TRBV5-1 and TRBJ2-2; possible D gene TRBD1, 6 bases. The sample was peripheral blood or thyroid tissue (not recorded which). The sequence came from an adult man with Graves' hyperthyroidism. DNA for the CDR3: TGCGCCAGCAGCCAGGACAGCCACACCGGGGAGCTGTTTTTT. This gives the protein CASSQDSHTGELFF.